Following are 29 T cell receptor beta chains from one sample sequenced in a study of beta chain features in type 1 diabetes. Expressed TCRB transcripts were sequenced after all isolated RNA was converted to cDNA. Method: immunoSEQ multiplex PCR; TCRdb's copy keeps in-frame clones and lacks some. This repertoire shows 250,000 to 350,000 clones, 9.5% to 12% found once; its top ten account for roughly 0.014%. Sequencing was carried out using naive CD4+ T cells from blood. The source of these receptors is a woman aged 30 to 39 in good health.

The rearrangement links TRBV19 to TRBJ1-5; 10 bases match TRBD1. Germline assignment: CDR1 LNHDA and CDR2 SQIVND (reference sequence). This CDR3 contains 14 residues. The junction had 5 bases not matched to a gene; V was cut back by 8 bases and J by 4 bases. CDR3 region: CASGPGQGNQPQHF. The DNA of the CDR3 is TGTGCCAGTGGCCCGGGACAGGGGAATCAGCCCCAGCATTTT.

As for this clone: Other nucleotide sequences from this sample produce the same CDR3. The chain uses TRBV7-2 and TRBJ2-3; D is uncertain. CDR3 length equals 14 residues. Germline CDR1 reads SGHTA; CDR2 reads FQGNSA. Trimming cost V 0 bases and J 2 bases, with 6 bases left between them. The CDR3 region has the DNA TGTGCCAGCAGCTTAGCGGGCCTCACAGATACGCAGTATTTT. Protein product: CASSLAGLTDTQYF.

The chain uses TRBV6-5 and TRBJ2-1, with unresolved D. The V end was cut by 0 bases, the J end by 7 bases, with 13 bases between. CDR1 and CDR2 from the germline V gene are MNHEY and SVGAGI. The length of the CDR3 is 15 residues. This chain's CDR3 is CASSYSGSKSNEQFF. DNA of the CDR3: TGTGCCAGCAGTTACTCCGGGTCGAAATCTAATGAGCAGTTCTTC.

This clone has just a few counts. This chain connects TRBV9 to TRBJ2-1, with D tentatively TRBD2 (6 bases). There are 15 residues in the CDR3. Trimming pared 4 bases from V and 4 bases from J, leaving 15 bases between. The germline CDR1 and CDR2 sequences are SGDLS and YYNGEE. CDR3 bases: TGTGCCAGCAGCCCCGACGGGGACTTGTACAATGAGCAGTTCTTC. Amino acids: CASSPDGDLYNEQFF. Full variable domain (outside the CDR3, taken from reference TRBV9 and TRBJ2-1): DSGVTQTPKHLITATGQRVTLRCSPRSGDLSVYWYQQSLDQGLQFLIQYYNGEERAKGNILERFSAQQFPDLHSELNLSSLELGDSALYFCASSPDGDLYNEQFFGPGTRLTVL.

This clone was found a few times. The chain combines TRBV4-3 with TRBJ2-3; D possibly corresponds to TRBD2 (6 bases). Germline V gene data show CDR1 as LGHNA and CDR2 as YSLEER. Trimming stripped 7 bases from V and 3 bases from J, with 23 bases between. This CDR3 spans 17 amino acids. The CDR3: CASKREPWGVLTDTQYF. In nucleotides, the CDR3 is TGCGCCAGCAAAAGAGAACCATGGGGGGTTCTAACAGATACGCAGTATTTT.

There are a few counts of this clone. The same CDR3 is also encoded by other DNA sequences in this sample. V gene TRBV9 combines with J gene TRBJ2-7, with 11 bases matching TRBD1. Germline loops: CDR1 SGDLS, CDR2 YYNGEE. V gave up 2 bases and J gave up 2 bases; unmatched junction bases: 3. The length of the CDR3 is 15 residues. The CDR3 here is CASSVGTGGPYEQYF. CDR3 nucleotides: TGTGCCAGCAGCGTGGGGACAGGGGGGCCCTACGAGCAGTACTTC.

CDR3 sequence: CASSERSRAGEQFF. In DNA, the CDR3 is TGTGCCAGCAGTGAAAGGTCCCGAGCGGGGGAGCAGTTCTTC. The gene calls are TRBV25-1 and TRBJ2-1; 7 bases match TRBD2. This CDR3 comprises 14 residues. J gave up 10 bases and V 2 bases, and 8 bases lay outside the gene matches. Germline CDR1 MGHDK, CDR2 SYGVNS.

The rearrangement joins TRBV27 to TRBJ2-1, with TRBD2 identical over 10 bases. The CDR3 totals 16 residues. The germline gives CDR1 MNHEY, CDR2 SMNVEV (reference sequence). J was trimmed by 5 bases and V by 4 bases; bases with no gene match: 8. The CDR3 spells CASSSGLAGVDNEQFF. Here the CDR3 DNA reads TGTGCCAGCAGTTCAGGCCTAGCGGGGGTTGACAATGAGCAGTTCTTC.

V gene TRBV29-1 combines with J gene TRBJ2-1; 11 bases agree with TRBD2. This CDR3 has 15 residues. Unmatched junction bases numbered 5, after V lost 3 bases and J lost 4 bases. Germline V gene sequence: CDR1 SQVTM, CDR2 ANQGSEA. The CDR3 DNA reads TGCAGCGTTGACCCACTAGCGGGAGCTTACAATGAGCAGTTCTTC. The encoded protein is CSVDPLAGAYNEQFF.

The chain couples TRBV2 to TRBJ2-7, with 9 bases lining up with TRBD1. This CDR3 is built from 16 residues. V shed 7 bases and J 4 bases; nucleotides not matched to a gene: 14. Germline CDR1 SNHLY, CDR2 FYNNEI. The CDR3 loop reads CASMPYGQGTKYEQYF. CDR3 bases: TGTGCCAGCATGCCCTATGGACAGGGGACCAAATACGAGCAGTACTTC. The complete variable domain, with remaining parts taken from reference TRBV2 and TRBJ2-7, reads EPEVTQTPSHQVTQMGQEVILRCVPISNHLYFYWYRQILGQKVEFLVSFYNNEISEKSEIFDDQFSVERPDGSNFTLKIRSTKLEDSAMYFCASMPYGQGTKYEQYFGPGTRLTVT.

The chain uses TRBV19 and TRBJ2-1; D is undetermined. Germline V gene data show CDR1 as LNHDA and CDR2 as SQIVND (reference sequence). Trimming cost V 2 bases and J 8 bases, with 10 bases left between them. The CDR3 extends over 13 amino acids. The CDR3 bases are TGTGCCAGTAGTATACAGAAACGTGATGAGCAGTTCTTC. This translates into CASSIQKRDEQFF.

This sequence joins TRBV27 and TRBJ1-1; maybe TRBD1 (5 bases). Trimming removed 6 bases at V and 8 bases at J, with 16 bases between. The germline CDR1 and CDR2 sequences are MNHEY and SMNVEV (reference sequence). This CDR3 is built from 13 residues. CDR3 amino acids: CASSHYLGGEAFF. CDR3 DNA sequence: TGTGCCAGCAGCCATTACCTGGGGGGAGAAGCTTTCTTT.

The V gene is TRBV6-1, the J gene TRBJ2-1, with TRBD1 as a possible D gene (6 bases). The CDR3 runs to 13 residues. Germline V gene data show CDR1 as MNHNS and CDR2 as SASEGT. V lost 6 bases and J 5 bases, leaving 11 bases between the germline ends. This CDR3 is CASSNRDDNEQFF. CDR3 DNA sequence: TGTGCCAGCAGCAACAGGGACGACAATGAGCAGTTCTTC.

This clone was detected only a few times. This sequence joins TRBV18 and TRBJ2-7; a possible D gene is TRBD2 (5 bases). V lost 0 bases and J lost 6, with 15 bases in between. Germline V lookup: CDR1 KGHSH, CDR2 LQKENI. The CDR3 loop spans 15 amino acids. The CDR3 reads CASSPPGRGLGEQYF. CDR3 sequence (DNA): TGTGCCAGCTCACCACCCGGTCGGGGTCTTGGCGAGCAGTACTTC.

V and J are TRBV28 and TRBJ2-3; D is possibly TRBD1 (6 bases). Trimming took off 6 bases at V and 8 bases at J, with 9 bases between the two ends. Germline CDR1 and CDR2: MDHEN and SYDVKM. The CDR3 length is 11 residues. The CDR3 DNA sequence: TGTGCCAGCAGCTCCAGGGGTACGCAGTATTTT. It is translated as CASSSRGTQYF.

This clone was seen a few times. The gene calls are TRBV7-9 and TRBJ2-2; 7 bases map to TRBD1. Germline assignment: CDR1 SEHNR and CDR2 FQNEAQ (reference sequence). This CDR3 is 13 amino acids long. J was trimmed by 7 bases and V by 3 bases; bases with no gene match: 2. CDR3 nucleotide sequence: TGTGCCAGCAGCTTCGGACAGGTCGGGGAGCTGTTTTTT. Encoded protein: CASSFGQVGELFF.

This clone came up a few times. V and J are TRBV7-2 and TRBJ1-5; a possible D gene is TRBD1 (6 bases). Looked up from germline, CDR1 is SGHTA and CDR2 is FQGNSA. The CDR3 contains 15 residues. V gave up 4 bases and J gave up 4 bases, with 14 bases separating them. The CDR3 reads CASSWTGTQNQPQHF. CDR3 bases: TGTGCCAGCAGCTGGACCGGGACACAGAATCAGCCCCAGCATTTT.

This clone turned up a few times. The rearrangement uses TRBV4-3 and TRBJ2-1; the match to TRBD2 covers 13 bases. Germline-derived CDR1 and CDR2 are LGHNA and YSLEER. Losses at the gene ends were 0 bases for V and 8 bases for J; bases not matched to a gene: 7. The CDR3 sequence is 17 residues long. The CDR3 nucleotides read TGCGCCAGCAGCCAAGACCGGACTAGCGGGAGATCCGATGAGCAGTTCTTC. It translates to CASSQDRTSGRSDEQFF.

The rearrangement links TRBV5-1 to TRBJ2-1; 7 nucleotides match TRBD2. The ends lost 0 bases at V and 15 bases at J; junction bases unmatched: 12. Germline V gene sequence: CDR1 SGHRS, CDR2 YFSETQ. CDR3 length equals 14 residues. The CDR3 DNA is TGCGCCAGCAGCTTGGGACTAGCTGGGGTCGGAGCGTTCTTC. This encodes CASSLGLAGVGAFF.

The chain has TRBV11-2 and TRBJ2-1; TRBD1 matches 8 bases. The CDR3 has 14 residues. The germline CDR1 and CDR2 sequences are SGHAT and FQNNGV. V lost 3 bases and J lost 8; bases outside the gene matches: 6. CDR3 residues: CASSFRTGFDEQFF. Here the CDR3 DNA reads TGTGCCAGCAGCTTTAGGACAGGGTTCGATGAGCAGTTCTTC.

The chain carries TRBV7-9 and TRBJ1-2, with 7 bases identical to TRBD1. J was trimmed by 6 bases and V by 1 base; bases with no gene match: 2. CDR3 length: 13 amino acids. Germline V gene sequence: CDR1 SEHNR, CDR2 FQNEAQ (reference sequence). The CDR3 sequence is CASSLGQGHGYTF. CDR3 nucleotides: TGTGCCAGCAGCTTAGGACAGGGCCATGGCTACACCTTC. Looking up the rest from reference TRBV7-9 and TRBJ1-2 gives the full variable domain: DTGVSQNPRHKITKRGQNVTFRCDPISEHNRLYWYRQTLGQGPEFLTYFQNEAQLEKSRLLSDRFSAERPKGSFSTLEIQRTEQGDSAMYLCASSLGQGHGYTFGSGTRLTVV.

In DNA, the CDR3 is TGTGCCAGCAGCCCCCAGGGGACGATAACCTACGAGCAGTACTTC. Protein product: CASSPQGTITYEQYF. The V gene is TRBV7-2, the J gene TRBJ2-7; D perhaps matches TRBD1 (6 bases). Germline V gene lookup returns CDR1 SGHTA and CDR2 FQGNSA. There are 15 residues in the CDR3. V was cut by 5 bases and J by 2 bases, with 16 bases left in between.

This clone was picked up a small number of times. The rearrangement links TRBV4-2 to TRBJ2-3; 8 nucleotides line up with TRBD2. This CDR3 is built from 17 residues. Germline V gene data show CDR1 as LGHNA and CDR2 as YNFKEQ. The V gene end was trimmed by 4 bases and the J gene end by 6 bases; junction bases not matched to a gene: 15. CDR3 nucleotides: TGTGCCAGCAGCCCCGGTCCAGTTAGCGGGAACGAGGATACGCAGTATTTT. It yields the protein CASSPGPVSGNEDTQYF.

V usage is TRBV29-1 and J usage is TRBJ2-3; TRBD2 agrees at 12 bases. With V trimmed by 3 bases and J by 5 bases, 9 bases remained unmatched. CDR1 and CDR2 (germline): SQVTM, ANQGSEA. The CDR3 has 16 residues. The chain's CDR3 is CSVDDWTSGDQDTQYF. The CDR3 nucleotides are TGCAGCGTTGACGATTGGACTAGCGGGGACCAAGATACGCAGTATTTT.

This clone was detected a few times. The chain recombines TRBV7-2 with TRBJ2-3, with unresolved D. Germline lookup yields CDR1 SGHTA and CDR2 FQGNSA. V was shortened by 3 bases and J by 2 bases, with 6 bases between the two germline ends. The CDR3 spans 13 residues. The DNA for the CDR3 is TGTGCCAGCAGCTTCAGGCTCACAGATACGCAGTATTTT. As protein: CASSFRLTDTQYF.

The gene calls are TRBV7-3 and TRBJ2-5, with 14 bases identical to TRBD2. V trimming: 2 bases; J trimming: 8 bases; junction bases outside the gene matches: 4. The CDR3 covers 15 residues. Germline V gives CDR1 SGHTA, CDR2 FQGTGA. CDR3 nucleotides: TGTGCCAGCAGCTTATCGACTAGCGGGAGGGCCACCCAGTACTTC. It translates to CASSLSTSGRATQYF. The variable domain in full, with the rest retrieved from reference TRBV7-3 and TRBJ2-5, is GAGVSQTPSNKVTEKGKYVELRCDPISGHTALYWYRQSLGQGPEFLIYFQGTGAADDSGLPNDRFFAVRPEGSVSTLKIQRTERGDSAVYLCASSLSTSGRATQYFGPGTRLLVL.

Only a few counts were recorded for this clone. Distinct nucleotide sequences in the sample also encode this CDR3. The J gene is TRBJ1-2, the V gene TRBV29-1, with no clear D. Trimming pared 4 bases from V and 4 bases from J, leaving 7 bases between. CDR3 length: 11 residues. Germline CDR1 is SQVTM and CDR2 is ANQGSEA. CDR3 DNA: TGCAGCGTTGGGGAGGGCTATGGCTACACCTTC. As protein: CSVGEGYGYTF.

This chain joins TRBV13 and TRBJ2-1, with 11 bases identical to TRBD2. The CDR3 is 17 amino acids. Germline lookup yields CDR1 PRHDT and CDR2 FYEKMQ (reference sequence). The J segment lost 4 bases and the V segment lost 2 bases, leaving 7 bases of the junction unmatched. CDR3 DNA: TGTGCCAGCAGCTTAATAGTAGCGGGAGGGCCGTACAATGAGCAGTTCTTC. This encodes CASSLIVAGGPYNEQFF.

V is TRBV7-3 and J is TRBJ2-3, with 10 bases lining up with TRBD2. Trimming cost V 0 bases and J 9 bases; bases outside gene matches: 6. Germline V lookup: CDR1 SGHTA, CDR2 FQGTGA. CDR3 length equals 15 residues. The CDR3 sequence is CASSLTASGSITQYF. The CDR3 bases are TGTGCCAGCAGCTTAACGGCTAGCGGGAGTATCACGCAGTATTTT.